The sequence of this T cell receptor (beta chain) was determined in a study of blood T cell repertoires in COVID-19. Trimming cost V 7 bases and J 0 bases, with 9 bases left between them. Germline CDR1 MGHDK, CDR2 SYGVNS. The CDR3 extends over 14 amino acids. Method: immunoSEQ multiplex PCR; TCRdb's copy keeps in-frame clones and lacks some. The data hold 300,000 or so clones, with roughly nine tenths observed a single time. The TCR comes from a man in his sixties who had recovered from COVID-19. The specimen was PBMCs or T cells enriched from blood (not recorded which). V usage is TRBV25-1 and J usage is TRBJ1-4; no firm D call. The CDR3 reads CASTSTATNEKLFF. The CDR3 DNA reads as TGTGCCAGCACGAGTACTGCAACTAATGAAAAACTGTTTTTT.